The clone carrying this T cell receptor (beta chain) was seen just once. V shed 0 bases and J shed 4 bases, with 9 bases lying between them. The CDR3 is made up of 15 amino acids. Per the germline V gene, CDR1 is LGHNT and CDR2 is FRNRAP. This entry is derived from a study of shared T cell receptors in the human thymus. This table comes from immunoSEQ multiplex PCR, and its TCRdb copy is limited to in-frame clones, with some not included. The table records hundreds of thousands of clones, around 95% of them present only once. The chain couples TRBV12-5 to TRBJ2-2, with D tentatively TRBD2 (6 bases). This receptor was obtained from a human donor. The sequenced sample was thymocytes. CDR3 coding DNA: TGTGCTAGTGGTTTGGTCCGGGGGAGCACCGGGGAGCTGTTTTTT. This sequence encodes CASGLVRGSTGELFF.